This T cell receptor (beta chain) was captured by sequencing in a study of tumor-infiltrating lymphocytes in primary liver carcinoma. Study-level information: Patients comprised men and women whose ages fell between 30 and 69 years. Overall study results and limits: Because the samples were bulk unsorted, the study did not compare CD4+ and CD8+ repertoires. Relative to tumor region pairs, the tumor-adjacent and tumor-blood pairs showed overlap that was lower.

Points on this clonotype: Its antigen is unknown. A read error may produce the germline difference seen at one junction end.

The CDR3 is 16 residues long. CDR1 and CDR2 (germline): SGHAT, FQNNGV. Constant-region priming of around 500 ng total RNA yielded TCR beta cDNA. Three rounds of nested multiplex PCR with slightly modified ARM-PCR produced TCR beta libraries. TRBV1-TRBV30 forward primers and a C-beta reverse primer were used in the first two PCR rounds, which each ran for approximately 10 cycles. TCRdb recomputed calls from the multiplex PCR reads with MiXCR, one row per CDR3 protein. The table records about 330,000 distinct CDR3 sequences, 65% of them present only once. Unsorted whole blood yielded blood RNA, and germline DNA was extracted as well. Patients were treatment-naive with chronic HBV infection.

The chain carries TRBV11-2 and TRBJ2-1; no clear D gene. Sequencing used peripheral blood. This TCR was sampled from a man in his forties with primary liver carcinoma and hepatitis B virus infection. The CDR3 loop is CASILLGRASYNEQFF. The CDR3 coding sequence is TGTGCCAGCATCCTCTTGGGAAGAGCTTCCTACAATGAACAGTTCTTC.